Listed below are T cell receptor beta chains from one sample, sequenced in a study of blood T cell repertoires in COVID-19. Generated by immunoSEQ multiplex PCR, the TCRdb table keeps only in-frame clones and is missing some. The sample lists 250,000 to 350,000 clones, 85% occurring once. Sequencing was done on a sample of PBMCs or T cells enriched from blood (not recorded which). These TCRs come from a woman between 45 and 60 years old who had recovered from COVID-19. The CDR3 runs from the conserved cysteine through the conserved F or W. Fields, in order: CDR3 DNA, CDR3 protein, D gene, clone size, V gene, J gene. A D gene is named only where the DNA matches it firmly. Clone size appears in some rows only: once, few, many, or a class for an expanded clone.

TGTGCCAGCTCACCACTAGTTACCACAGGGACCCCGAACACCGGGGAGCTGTTTTTT	CASSPLVTTGTPNTGELFF	-	-	TRBV18	TRBJ2-2
TGTGCCAGCAGCCTCGGGACTAGCGGGAAGCAAGGCTTC	CASSLGTSGKQGF	TRBD2	-	TRBV2	TRBJ2-7
TGTGCCAGCAGCTTAGTAGCGGGAGCCGTTGAGCAGTTCTTC	CASSLVAGAVEQFF	TRBD2	-	TRBV11-2	TRBJ2-1
TGTGCCAGCAGCTCGAAGACAGGGCGCTCTGGAAACACCATATATTTT	CASSSKTGRSGNTIYF	TRBD1	-	TRBV7-8	TRBJ1-3
TGTGCCAGCAGTTTAGCTGAATCCAATCAGCCCCAGCATTTT	CASSLAESNQPQHF	-	-	TRBV6-5	TRBJ1-5
TGTGCCAGCAGGACAGGGGATCATCAGCCCCAGCATTTT	CASRTGDHQPQHF	TRBD1	few	TRBV2	TRBJ1-5
TGTGCCAGTAGTGGTGGGGGGTACAATGAGCAGTTCTTC	CASSGGGYNEQFF	-	-	TRBV19	TRBJ2-1
TGTGCCAGCAGCTTGACAGGCCCGGCAGCTGAAGCTTTCTTT	CASSLTGPAAEAFF	-	few	TRBV7-9	TRBJ1-1
TGTGCCAGCAGCGTGGGTCTCGGTGCGGAGACCCAGTACTTC	CASSVGLGAETQYF	-	-	TRBV5-6	TRBJ2-5
TGCGCCAGCACCAAAGGTGGCCTGAGGGATGAGCAGTTCTTC	CASTKGGLRDEQFF	-	-	TRBV5-1	TRBJ2-1
TGTGCCTGGAACCGACTAGCGGGGGTTGAGACCCAGTACTTC	CAWNRLAGVETQYF	TRBD2	-	TRBV30	TRBJ2-5
TGTGCCAGCTCACTTTTCACTGGGCAGTCGAACACTGAAGCTTTCTTT	CASSLFTGQSNTEAFF	-	-	TRBV18	TRBJ1-1